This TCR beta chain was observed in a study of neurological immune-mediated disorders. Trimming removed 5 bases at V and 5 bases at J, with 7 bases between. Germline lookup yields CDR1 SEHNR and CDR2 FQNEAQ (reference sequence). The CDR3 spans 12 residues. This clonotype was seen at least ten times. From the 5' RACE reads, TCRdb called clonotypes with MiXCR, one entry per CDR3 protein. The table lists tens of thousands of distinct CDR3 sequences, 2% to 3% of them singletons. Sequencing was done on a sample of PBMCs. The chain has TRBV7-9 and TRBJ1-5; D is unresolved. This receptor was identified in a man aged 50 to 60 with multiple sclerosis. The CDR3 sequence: CASSATDQPQHF. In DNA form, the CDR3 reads TGTGCCAGCAGCGCCACTGATCAGCCCCAGCATTTT. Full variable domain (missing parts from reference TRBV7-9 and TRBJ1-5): DTGVSQNPRHKITKRGQNVTFRCDPISEHNRLYWYRQTLGQGPEFLTYFQNEAQLEKSRLLSDRFSAERPKGSFSTLEIQRTEQGDSAMYLCASSATDQPQHFGDGTRLSIL.